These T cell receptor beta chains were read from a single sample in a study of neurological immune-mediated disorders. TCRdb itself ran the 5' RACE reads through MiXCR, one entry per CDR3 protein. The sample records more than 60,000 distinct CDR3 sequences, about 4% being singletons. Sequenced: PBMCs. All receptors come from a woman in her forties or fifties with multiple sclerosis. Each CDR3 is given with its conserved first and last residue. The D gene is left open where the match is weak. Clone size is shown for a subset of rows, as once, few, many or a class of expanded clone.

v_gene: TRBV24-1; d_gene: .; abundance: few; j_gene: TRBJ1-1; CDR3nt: TGTGCCACCAGTGACTCGGGAACGAGGACTGAAGCTTTCTTT; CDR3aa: CATSDSGTRTEAFF
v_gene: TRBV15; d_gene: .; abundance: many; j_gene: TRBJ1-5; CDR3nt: TGTGCCACCAGCAGCCCCCATGGGGCCCAGCATTTT; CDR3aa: CATSSPHGAQHF
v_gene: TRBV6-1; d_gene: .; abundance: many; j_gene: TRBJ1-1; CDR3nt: TGTGCCAGCAGTGAAGAAGTTAGTGGTGGCACTGAAGCTTTCTTT; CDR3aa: CASSEEVSGGTEAFF
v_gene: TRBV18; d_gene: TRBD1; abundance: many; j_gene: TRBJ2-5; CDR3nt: TGTGCCAGCTCACCCAGTCCCGGGACAGGGAAGTTGGAGACCCAGTACTTC; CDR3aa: CASSPSPGTGKLETQYF
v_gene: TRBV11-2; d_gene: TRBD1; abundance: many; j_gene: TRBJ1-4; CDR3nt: TGTGCCAGCAGCTTAGTCGGGACAGGATCCGAAAAACTGTTTTTT; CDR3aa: CASSLVGTGSEKLFF
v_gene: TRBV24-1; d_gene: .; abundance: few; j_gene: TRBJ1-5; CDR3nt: TGTGCCACCAGTGACAAACGGGGGACGTATAGCAATCAGCCCCAGCATTTT; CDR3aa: CATSDKRGTYSNQPQHF
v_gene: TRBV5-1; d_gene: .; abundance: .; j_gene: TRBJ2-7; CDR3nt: TGCGCCAGCAGCTTGGTGTCAGGGTCCGGGCAAGAGCAGTACTTC; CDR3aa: CASSLVSGSGQEQYF
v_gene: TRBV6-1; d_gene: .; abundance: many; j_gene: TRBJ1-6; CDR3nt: TGTGCCAGCAGTGAAGTGGGCTCCTATAATTCACCCCTCCACTTT; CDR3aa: CASSEVGSYNSPLHF
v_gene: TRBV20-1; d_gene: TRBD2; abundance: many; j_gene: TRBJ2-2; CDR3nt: TGCAGTGCTATGGTAGCGGGCCAGAACACCGGGGAGCTGTTTTTT; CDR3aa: CSAMVAGQNTGELFF
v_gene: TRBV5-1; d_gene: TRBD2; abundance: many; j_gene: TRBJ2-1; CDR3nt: TGCGCCAGCAGGCCTACTAGCGGGAGTAACAATGAGCAGTTCTTC; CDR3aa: CASRPTSGSNNEQFF
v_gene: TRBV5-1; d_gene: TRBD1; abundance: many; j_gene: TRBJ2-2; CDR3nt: TGCGCCAGCAGCTTGGCCGTAGGGGGCATAGCGAGGACCGGGGAGCTGTTTTTT; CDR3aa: CASSLAVGGIARTGELFF
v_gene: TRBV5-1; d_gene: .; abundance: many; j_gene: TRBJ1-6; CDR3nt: TGCGCCAGCAGCTTAGAGGGTGAGACTTCACCCCTCCACTTT; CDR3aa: CASSLEGETSPLHF
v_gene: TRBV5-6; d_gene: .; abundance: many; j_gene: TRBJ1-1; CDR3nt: TGTGCCAGCAGCTCCCGGGGCGGAACTGAAGCTTTCTTT; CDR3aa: CASSSRGGTEAFF
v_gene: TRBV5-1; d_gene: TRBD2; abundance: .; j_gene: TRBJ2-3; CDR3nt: TGCGCCAGCAGCTTTAGCGGGGGAAGCACAGATACGCAGTATTTT; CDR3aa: CASSFSGGSTDTQYF
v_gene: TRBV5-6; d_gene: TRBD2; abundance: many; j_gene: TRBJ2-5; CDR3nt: TGTGCCAGCAGCTTGGCGGCTAGCGGGAGTGGAGAGACCCAGTACTTC; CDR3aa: CASSLAASGSGETQYF
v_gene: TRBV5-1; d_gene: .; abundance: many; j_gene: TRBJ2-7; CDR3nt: TGCGCCAGCAGATTGATGTCCACGCCAGCACACGAGCAGTACTTC; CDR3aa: CASRLMSTPAHEQYF
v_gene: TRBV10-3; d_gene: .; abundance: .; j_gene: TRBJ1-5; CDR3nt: TGTGCCATCAGTGAGTCTCCGGGCGGCCAGCCCCAGAATTTT; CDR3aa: CAISESPGGQPQNF
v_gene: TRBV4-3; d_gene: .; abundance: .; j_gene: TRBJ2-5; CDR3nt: TGCGCCAGCAGCCAAGATCCGATGGGCCAAGAGACCCAGTACTTC; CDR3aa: CASSQDPMGQETQYF
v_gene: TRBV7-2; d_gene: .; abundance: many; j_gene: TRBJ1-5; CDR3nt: TGTGCCAGCAGCTTAGGCGCCGGCAATCAGCCCCAGCATTTT; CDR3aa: CASSLGAGNQPQHF
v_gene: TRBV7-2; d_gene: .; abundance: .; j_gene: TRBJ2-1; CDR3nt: TGTGCCAGCAGCTTAGATTGGTCCGGCAATGAGCAGTTCTTC; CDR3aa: CASSLDWSGNEQFF
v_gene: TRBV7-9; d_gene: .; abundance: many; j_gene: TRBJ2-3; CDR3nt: TGTGCCAGCAGCCCCAGGGCTAGTTTTACGCAGTATTTT; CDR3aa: CASSPRASFTQYF
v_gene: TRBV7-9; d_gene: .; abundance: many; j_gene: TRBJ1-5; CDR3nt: TGTGCCAGCAGCAGGGGAATAGCCAATCAGCCCCAGCATTTT; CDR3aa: CASSRGIANQPQHF
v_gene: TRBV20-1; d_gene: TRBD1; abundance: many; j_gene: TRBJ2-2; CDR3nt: TGCAGTGCTCCCAGGGGGACAGGGGGCACCGGGGAGCTGTTTTTT; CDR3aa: CSAPRGTGGTGELFF
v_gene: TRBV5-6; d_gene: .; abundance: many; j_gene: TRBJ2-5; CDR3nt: TGTGCCAGCAGCCCTCGGGGTCAAGAGACCCAGTACTTC; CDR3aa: CASSPRGQETQYF
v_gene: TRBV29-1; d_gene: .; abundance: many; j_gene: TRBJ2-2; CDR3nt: TGCAGCGTTGGAGCTTTGAACACCGGGGAGCTGTTTTTT; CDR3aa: CSVGALNTGELFF
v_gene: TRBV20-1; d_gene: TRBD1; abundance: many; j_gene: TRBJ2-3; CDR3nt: TGCAGTGCGGAAGGACAGGGGACAGGGGACACCCGCACAGATACGCAGTATTTT; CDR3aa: CSAEGQGTGDTRTDTQYF
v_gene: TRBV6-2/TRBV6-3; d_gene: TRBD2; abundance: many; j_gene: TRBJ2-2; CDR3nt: TGTGCCAGCAGAACGGGACTAGCGGGACCCGGGGAGCTGTTTTTT; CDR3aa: CASRTGLAGPGELFF
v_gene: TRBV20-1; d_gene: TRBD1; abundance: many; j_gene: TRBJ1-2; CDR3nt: TGCAGTGCTGAAGATCGGACAGGGGACTATGGCTACACCTTC; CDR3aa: CSAEDRTGDYGYTF
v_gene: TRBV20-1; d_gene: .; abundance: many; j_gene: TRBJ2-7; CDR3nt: TGCAGTGCCCCAGGACAAGGGGGCTACGAGCAGTACTTC; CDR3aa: CSAPGQGGYEQYF
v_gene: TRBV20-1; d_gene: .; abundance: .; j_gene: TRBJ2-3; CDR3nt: TGCAGTGCTAGGGACTTTATTCTGAGTACGCAGTATTTT; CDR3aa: CSARDFILSTQYF
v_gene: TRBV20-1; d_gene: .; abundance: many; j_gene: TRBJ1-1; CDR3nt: TGCAGTGCTAGAAGGGACGGACAGTTGAACACTGAAGCTTTCTTT; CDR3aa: CSARRDGQLNTEAFF
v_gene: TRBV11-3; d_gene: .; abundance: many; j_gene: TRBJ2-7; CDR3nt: TGTGCCAGCAGCCCTCGGGACTCCTCCTACGAGCAGTACTTC; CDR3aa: CASSPRDSSYEQYF
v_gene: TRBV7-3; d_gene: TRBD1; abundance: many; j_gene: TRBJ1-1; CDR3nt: TGTGCCAGCAGCTTGGGGACAGGGGTGGGTGAAGCTTTCTTT; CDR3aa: CASSLGTGVGEAFF
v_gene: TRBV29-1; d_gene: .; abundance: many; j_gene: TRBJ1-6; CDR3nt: TGCAGCGTTGGGTTGTCAGAGGACTCACCCCTCAACTTT; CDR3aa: CSVGLSEDSPLNF
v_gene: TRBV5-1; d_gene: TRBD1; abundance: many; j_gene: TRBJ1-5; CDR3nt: TGCGCCAGCAGTCCGGGACAGGACAATCAGCCCCAGCATTTT; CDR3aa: CASSPGQDNQPQHF
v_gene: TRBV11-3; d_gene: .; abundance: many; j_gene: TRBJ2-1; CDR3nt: TGTGCCAGCAGCTCGGGACTGGACAATGAGCAGTTCTTC; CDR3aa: CASSSGLDNEQFF
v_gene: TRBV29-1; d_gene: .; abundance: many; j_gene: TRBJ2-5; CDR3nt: TGCAGCGTTGGTGGCAGGGAGGAGACCCAGTACTTC; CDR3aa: CSVGGREETQYF
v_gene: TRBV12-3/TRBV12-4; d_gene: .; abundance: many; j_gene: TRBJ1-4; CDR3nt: TGTGCCAGCAGTTTTCTCGGGGAAAAACTGTTTTTT; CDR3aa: CASSFLGEKLFF
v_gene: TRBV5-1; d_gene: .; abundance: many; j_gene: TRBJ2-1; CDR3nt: TGCGCCAGCAGCAAAGACAGCTCCTACAATGAGCAGTTCTTC; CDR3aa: CASSKDSSYNEQFF
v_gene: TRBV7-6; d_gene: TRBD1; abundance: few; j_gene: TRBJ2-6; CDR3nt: TGTGCCAGCAGCTCCACAGGGGCAGGGGCCAACGTCCTGACTTTC; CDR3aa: CASSSTGAGANVLTF
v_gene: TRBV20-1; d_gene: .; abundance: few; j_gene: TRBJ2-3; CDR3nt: TGCAGTGCAGGTGGACTTCAGGGGACAGATACGCAGTATTTT; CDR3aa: CSAGGLQGTDTQYF
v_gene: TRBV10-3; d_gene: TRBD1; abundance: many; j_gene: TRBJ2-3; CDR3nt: TGTGCCATCAGGAGACAGGGAATGGCGACAGATACGCAGTATTTT; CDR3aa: CAIRRQGMATDTQYF
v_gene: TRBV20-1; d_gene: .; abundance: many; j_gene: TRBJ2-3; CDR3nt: TGCAGTGCTAGTCCTAGCACAGATACGCAGTATTTT; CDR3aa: CSASPSTDTQYF